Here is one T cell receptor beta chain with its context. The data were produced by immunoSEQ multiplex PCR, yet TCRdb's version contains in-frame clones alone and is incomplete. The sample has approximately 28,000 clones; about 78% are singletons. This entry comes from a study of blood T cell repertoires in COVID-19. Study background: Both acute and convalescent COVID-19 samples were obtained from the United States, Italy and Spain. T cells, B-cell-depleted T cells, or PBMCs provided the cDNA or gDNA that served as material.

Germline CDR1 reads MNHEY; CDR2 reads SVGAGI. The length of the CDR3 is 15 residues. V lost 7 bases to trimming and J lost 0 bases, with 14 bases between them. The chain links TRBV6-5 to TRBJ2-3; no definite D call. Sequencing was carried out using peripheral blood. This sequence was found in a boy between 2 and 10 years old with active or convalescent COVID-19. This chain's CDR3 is CASTPILWSTDTQYF. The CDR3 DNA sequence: TGTGCCAGCACCCCCATACTATGGAGCACAGATACGCAGTATTTT.